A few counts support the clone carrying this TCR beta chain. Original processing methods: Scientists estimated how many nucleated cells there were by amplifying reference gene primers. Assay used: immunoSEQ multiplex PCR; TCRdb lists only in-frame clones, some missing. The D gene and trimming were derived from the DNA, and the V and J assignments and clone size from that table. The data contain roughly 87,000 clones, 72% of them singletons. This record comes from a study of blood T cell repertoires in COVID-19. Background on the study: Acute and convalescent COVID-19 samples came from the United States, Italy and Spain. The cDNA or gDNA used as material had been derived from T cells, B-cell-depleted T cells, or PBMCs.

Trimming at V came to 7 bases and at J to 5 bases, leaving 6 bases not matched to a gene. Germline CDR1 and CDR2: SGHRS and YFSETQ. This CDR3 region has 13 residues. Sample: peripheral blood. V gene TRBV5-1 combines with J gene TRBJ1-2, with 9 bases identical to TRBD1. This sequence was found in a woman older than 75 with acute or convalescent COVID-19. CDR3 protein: CASYRGQGYGYTF. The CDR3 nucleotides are TGCGCCAGCTACAGGGGGCAGGGATATGGCTACACCTTC.